This T cell receptor (beta chain) comes out of a study of blood T cell repertoires in COVID-19 (dated by TCRdb to the early 2020s). For the wider study: The collaborator samples originated in the United States, Italy and Spain and spanned the acute and convalescent phases of COVID-19. A de-identified subject ID, COVID-19 status, age in years and sex were almost always included in the sample metadata. The material from the prospective study consisted of cDNA or gDNA derived from T cells, B-cell-depleted T cells, or PBMCs. Subjects who had been exposed to COVID-19, were actively infected with it, or had recovered from it provided the deeply sampled blood TCRbeta repertoires that made up the dataset. Samples came from the ongoing ImmuneRACE study (first 160 participants) plus 1,254 subjects from 6 global collaborators. Where available, HLA class I and class II types were obtained from metadata supplied by the sample provider rather than from assay-based typing. The repertoires were released in a freely available public database meant as a resource for research on the immune response to SARS-CoV-2. What the research found in general, with its limitations: The quantity of clinical and demographic metadata differed by source and by participant and was supplied without curation.

Including cysteine and phenylalanine, the CDR3 has 14 amino acids. Here the CDR3 DNA is all that survives: 42 bases in frame from base 1. The germline V gene supplies CDR1 SGHVS and CDR2 FQNEAQ. V loses 5 bases of germline sequence and J loses 6 bases, and the interval between the two ends is 14 bases. Collaborating institutions collected whole blood in K2EDTA tubes following their own protocols. Collaborator samples were shipped for TCRbeta analysis as frozen whole blood, isolated PBMCs, or DNA extracted from either sample type. TCRbeta CDR3 regions were amplified from genomic DNA by means of the immunoSEQ Assay, a bias-controlled multiplex PCR. The study's processing was this. The number of nucleated cells in each sample was estimated from the amplification of reference gene primers within the assay. To quantify the absolute abundance of each unique TCRbeta CDR3 rearrangement, sequence reads were collapsed and filtered. Productive Simpson clonality was computed per sample as the square root of Simpson's diversity index over productive rearrangements. TCRdb's version of the immuneACCESS table is confined to in-frame rearrangements and falls short of the full clone set. An unresolved V gene accounts for under half of the shortfall where checked; the remainder is of unknown origin. V and J calls and clone size come straight from that table; D and trimming were deduced from the DNA. This sample comprises around 300,000 clones, around four fifths of them detected only once. The top ten constitute just under 3% of the sample.

For this clone: Its target antigen remains unknown. Qualities for individual bases were not recorded, and no much larger clone is one base off.

The sequencing sample was made of peripheral blood. In this chain, TRBV7-8 is recombined with TRBJ1-3; the D gene is perhaps TRBD1, from 5 matching bases. This receptor was taken from a man aged 25-40 years with active or convalescent COVID-19. The CDR3: CASSRSIGANTIYF. Here is the DNA: TGTGCCAGCAGCAGGTCCATAGGGGCAAACACCATATATTTT.